The next 5 T cell receptor beta chains were all read from a single sample in a study of T cell responses to AZD1222 COVID-19 vaccine. Some clones are missing from TCRdb's copy, which holds only in-frame ones; the method was immunoSEQ multiplex PCR. Of 150,000 to 200,000 clones listed, around 95% are singletons. Material: peripheral blood, obtained on day 0 of AZD1222 vaccination. The receptors originated from an adult in good health.

V and J are TRBV5-5 and TRBJ1-1; tentatively, D is TRBD1 (5 bases). Germline values: CDR1 SGHKS, CDR2 YYEKEE (reference sequence). The CDR3 is 13 amino acids. Trimming pared 0 bases from V and 5 bases from J, leaving 8 bases between. The CDR3 here is CASSLDRGTEAFF. The CDR3 coding sequence is TGTGCCAGCAGCTTGGATAGGGGAACTGAAGCTTTCTTT. Supplemented by reference TRBV5-5 and TRBJ1-1, the full variable domain reads DAGVTQSPTHLIKTRGQQVTLRCSPISGHKSVSWYQQVLGQGPQFIFQYYEKEERGRGNFPDRFSARQFPNYSSELNVNALLLGDSALYLCASSLDRGTEAFFGQGTRLTVV.

The rearrangement links TRBV5-5 to TRBJ2-1, with a possible D match to TRBD2 (6 bases). The CDR3 totals 14 residues. Trimming removed 4 bases from V and 4 bases from J, with 12 bases in between. The germline CDR1 and CDR2 sequences are SGHKS and YYEKEE (reference sequence). The CDR3 region has the DNA TGTGCCAGCAGCCACTGGAGGGTATACAATGAGCAGTTCTTC. As protein: CASSHWRVYNEQFF. The full variable domain, in which reference TRBV5-5 and TRBJ2-1 provide the parts outside the CDR3, is DAGVTQSPTHLIKTRGQQVTLRCSPISGHKSVSWYQQVLGQGPQFIFQYYEKEERGRGNFPDRFSARQFPNYSSELNVNALLLGDSALYLCASSHWRVYNEQFFGPGTRLTVL.

V is TRBV27 and J is TRBJ1-2; the D is unclear. CDR3 size: 15 residues. V shed 4 bases and J shed 4 bases, with 16 bases lying between them. Germline CDR1 MNHEY, CDR2 SMNVEV (reference sequence). The chain's CDR3 is CASSWVTLSGYGYTF. The CDR3 DNA follows: TGTGCCAGCAGTTGGGTTACACTAAGCGGCTATGGCTACACCTTC.

The V and J genes are TRBV27 and TRBJ1-5; D is perhaps TRBD1 (5 bases). V was clipped by 9 bases and J by 3 bases, with 24 bases between them. There are 17 residues in the CDR3. The V gene's germline CDR1 is MNHEY and CDR2 SMNVEV (reference sequence). CDR3 region: CARRPGFLSPHNQPQHF. CDR3 sequence (DNA): TGTGCCAGACGGCCAGGGTTTCTATCCCCACACAATCAGCCCCAGCATTTT.

This clone is a singleton in its sample. CDR3 in amino acids: CASKVQRSSYNEQFF. The CDR3 DNA reads as TGTGCCAGCAAGGTCCAGCGGAGCTCCTACAATGAGCAGTTCTTC. This chain joins TRBV27 and TRBJ2-1, with a weak D call TRBD2 (5 bases). CDR3 length equals 15 residues. Germline CDR1 and CDR2: MNHEY and SMNVEV (reference sequence). Trimming took 7 bases from V and 0 from J, leaving 13 bases between them.